These 22 T cell receptor beta chains originate from one sample sequenced in a study of blood T cell repertoires in COVID-19. Method: immunoSEQ multiplex PCR; TCRdb's copy keeps in-frame clones and lacks some. The sample contains roughly 250,000 clones, 86% of which appear only once. Input material: peripheral blood. All receptors derive from a man aged 40-55 years who had recovered from COVID-19.

The rearrangement joins TRBV19 to TRBJ2-7; D may be TRBD2 (5 bases). CDR3 length: 14 amino acids. Trimming took off 5 bases at V and 0 bases at J, with 11 bases between the two ends. In germline, CDR1 is LNHDA, CDR2 SQIVND (reference sequence). CDR3 in amino acids: CASSPERSSYEQYF. The CDR3 DNA sequence: TGTGCCAGTAGTCCCGAGCGGAGCTCCTACGAGCAGTACTTC.

The rearrangement links TRBV5-6 to TRBJ2-7; 7 bases line up with TRBD1. Germline loops: CDR1 SGHDT, CDR2 YYEEEE. This CDR3 is built from 16 residues. J gave up 3 bases and V 4 bases, and 13 bases lay outside the gene matches. The DNA for the CDR3 is TGTGCCAGCAGCCTCTATGCTAGGGGGCCCAACTACGAGCAGTACTTC. It codes for CASSLYARGPNYEQYF. The variable domain in full, completed from reference TRBV5-6 and TRBJ2-7, reads DAGVTQSPTHLIKTRGQQVTLRCSPKSGHDTVSWYQQALGQGPQFIFQYYEEEERQRGNFPDRFSGHQFPNYSSELNVNALLLGDSALYLCASSLYARGPNYEQYFGPGTRLTVT.

V gene TRBV18 combines with J gene TRBJ1-3; 7 bases are a match to TRBD1. After removal of 3 bases from V and 4 bases from J, the junction contained 9 bases not matched to a gene. The germline V gene encodes CDR1 KGHSH and CDR2 LQKENI. The CDR3 length is 16 residues. This CDR3 reads CASSPSKQGTGNTIYF. DNA for the CDR3: TGTGCCAGCTCACCCTCGAAACAGGGGACAGGAAACACCATATATTTT. Looking up the rest from reference TRBV18 and TRBJ1-3 gives the full variable domain: NAGVMQNPRHLVRRRGQEARLRCSPMKGHSHVYWYRQLPEEGLKFMVYLQKENIIDESGMPKERFSAEFPKEGPSILRIQQVVRGDSAAYFCASSPSKQGTGNTIYFGEGSWLTVV.

This clone was detected only a few times. The V and J genes are TRBV7-2 and TRBJ1-2; 12 bases agree with TRBD1. The germline gives CDR1 SGHTA, CDR2 FQGNSA. CDR3 size: 15 residues. The junction had 3 bases not matched to a gene; V was cut back by 0 bases and J by 7 bases. The CDR3 protein is CASSLAGTGGIGYTF. The CDR3 coding sequence is TGTGCCAGCAGCTTAGCCGGGACAGGGGGCATTGGCTACACCTTC.

This chain connects TRBV7-8 to TRBJ1-3, with TRBD1 matching over 9 bases. The CDR3 extends over 17 amino acids. From germline, CDR1 is SGHVS and CDR2 FQNEAQ. The trim removed 5 bases at V and 2 bases at J, leaving 10 bases unmatched. The CDR3 sequence is CASSPRQGGNTGNTIYF. CDR3 bases: TGTGCCAGCAGCCCCCGACAGGGGGGCAACACTGGAAACACCATATATTTT.

The chain carries TRBV29-1 and TRBJ1-1; 9 bases match TRBD1. Germline assignment: CDR1 SQVTM and CDR2 ANQGSEA. The CDR3 spans 12 residues. The junction had 3 bases not matched to a gene; V was cut back by 7 bases and J by 3 bases. The CDR3 sequence: CSARDRDTEAFF. CDR3 nucleotides: TGCAGCGCGAGGGACAGGGACACTGAAGCTTTCTTT.

This clone was counted between two and nine times. V gene TRBV6-5 combines with J gene TRBJ2-5; no firm D call. The V end was cut by 0 bases, the J end by 8 bases, with 13 bases between. The CDR3 sequence is 14 residues long. Looked up from germline, CDR1 is MNHEY and CDR2 is SVGAGI. The CDR3, as DNA: TGTGCCAGCAGTTACTCGGCGAGCGCCGACACCCAGTACTTC. It yields the protein CASSYSASADTQYF.

V is TRBV19 and J is TRBJ2-1; 7 bases align to TRBD1. The CDR3 covers 15 residues. J lost 5 bases, V lost 7 bases, and 11 bases had no gene match. Germline V gene sequence: CDR1 LNHDA, CDR2 SQIVND (reference sequence). The CDR3 sequence: CASTGRGRSHNEQFF. CDR3 bases: TGTGCCAGTACCGGCAGGGGGAGAAGCCACAATGAGCAGTTCTTC.

This clone was counted ten times or more. CDR3 nucleotide sequence: TGTGCCAGCAGCCAAGATCTGGGGACAGCGAACTATGGCTACACCTTC. This gives the protein CASSQDLGTANYGYTF. This chain joins TRBV3-1 (or the pseudogene TRBV3-2) and TRBJ1-2, with TRBD1 matching 7 bases. The CDR3 runs to 16 residues. CDR1 and CDR2 (germline): LGHDT, YNNKEL (reference sequence). Losses at the gene ends were 0 bases for V and 2 bases for J; bases not matched to a gene: 6.

The rearrangement uses TRBV18 and TRBJ2-7; 9 positions match TRBD1. This CDR3 spans 14 amino acids. Germline assignment: CDR1 KGHSH and CDR2 LQKENI. Trimming took 3 bases from V and 3 from J; bases not matched to a gene: 3. The CDR3 bases are TGTGCCAGCTCACCTTGGGACAGGGTCTACGAGCAGTACTTC. Amino acid sequence: CASSPWDRVYEQYF. Full variable domain (remainder filled in from reference TRBV18 and TRBJ2-7): NAGVMQNPRHLVRRRGQEARLRCSPMKGHSHVYWYRQLPEEGLKFMVYLQKENIIDESGMPKERFSAEFPKEGPSILRIQQVVRGDSAAYFCASSPWDRVYEQYFGPGTRLTVT.

Here the CDR3 DNA reads TGTGCCAGTAGTATCCCGTCGACTAGCGGGGGAGTAGTCTACAATGAGCAGTTCTTC. Its protein product is CASSIPSTSGGVVYNEQFF. The J gene is TRBJ2-1, the V gene TRBV19, with 12 bases that match TRBD2. The length of the CDR3 is 19 residues. The germline gives CDR1 LNHDA, CDR2 SQIVND (reference sequence). J was trimmed by 3 bases and V by 3 bases; bases with no gene match: 12.

The chain recombines TRBV10-1 with TRBJ2-1; 8 positions match TRBD2. Trimming at V came to 4 bases and at J to 9 bases, leaving 8 bases not matched to a gene. The V gene's germline CDR1 is WNHNN and CDR2 SYGVQD (reference sequence). CDR3 length: 14 amino acids. The DNA for the CDR3 is TGCGCCAGCAGTGGTCCGGGGGGGGGCCCTGAGCAGTTCTTC. This codes for CASSGPGGGPEQFF.

The chain uses TRBV7-9 and TRBJ1-3; the D is unclear. Germline V gene sequence: CDR1 SEHNR, CDR2 FQNEAQ (reference sequence). CDR3 length: 14 amino acids. Trimming shortened V by 5 bases and J by 2 bases, and 10 bases separated the two germline ends. The CDR3 DNA follows: TGTGCCAGCAGCCCCACTTCTCCTGGAAACACCATATATTTT. Translated, it gives CASSPTSPGNTIYF.

This chain's CDR3 is CASSQHPNTEAFF. The CDR3 nucleotides are TGTGCCAGCAGTCAACACCCAAACACTGAAGCTTTCTTT. The chain carries TRBV6-5 and TRBJ1-1; D is undetermined. Between the trimmed V and J ends, which lost 5 bases and 2 bases, there was a span of 9 bases. From germline, CDR1 is MNHEY and CDR2 SVGAGI. There are 13 residues in the CDR3.

This clone was picked up a small number of times. The J gene is TRBJ2-1, the V gene TRBV9, with 12 bases fitting TRBD2. The CDR3 covers 20 residues. J lost 4 bases, V lost 0 bases, and 14 bases had no gene match. CDR1 SGDLS and CDR2 YYNGEE come from the germline V gene. The CDR3 nucleotides read TGTGCCAGCAGCGTAGCGGGGCAGCGGACTAGCGGGGAATCTTACAATGAGCAGTTCTTC. This sequence encodes CASSVAGQRTSGESYNEQFF.

Notes on this clone: The same CDR3 is also encoded by other DNA sequences in this sample. The chain carries TRBV30 and TRBJ2-2; D is unclear. The CDR3 has 12 residues. The V gene lost 2 bases and the J gene lost 5 bases, with 6 bases spanning the gap. Germline loops: CDR1 GTSNPN, CDR2 SVGIG (reference sequence). The DNA of the CDR3 is TGTGCCTGGAGTCCTTATACCGGGGAGCTGTTTTTT. Its translation: CAWSPYTGELFF.

The chain carries TRBV6-4 and TRBJ2-3; no reliable D call. The V end lost 6 bases, the J end lost 2 bases, and 9 bases lay between the germline ends. The CDR3 contains 13 residues. The germline gives CDR1 MRHNA, CDR2 SNTAGT. The CDR3 nucleotides are TGTGCCAGCAGGGCCGCCAACACAGATACGCAGTATTTT. Translating gives CASRAANTDTQYF.

About this clone: Distinct nucleotide sequences in the sample also encode this CDR3. V gene TRBV6-5 combines with J gene TRBJ1-1; D is unresolved. Germline-derived CDR1 and CDR2 are MNHEY and SVGAGI. Trimming took off 6 bases at V and 0 bases at J, with 11 bases between the two ends. The length of the CDR3 is 14 residues. CDR3 bases: TGTGCCAGCAGGCCGGGAGGAATGAACACTGAAGCTTTCTTT. Its protein product is CASRPGGMNTEAFF.

The V call is TRBV18, the J call TRBJ2-5; the D is unclear. Trimming took off 3 bases at V and 4 bases at J, with 6 bases between the two ends. Germline lookup yields CDR1 KGHSH and CDR2 LQKENI. This CDR3 contains 12 residues. DNA for the CDR3: TGTGCCAGCTCACCCGGTTTAGAGACCCAGTACTTC. This sequence encodes CASSPGLETQYF.

The chain recombines TRBV7-8 with TRBJ2-7; D unclear. Germline loops: CDR1 SGHVS, CDR2 FQNEAQ. The CDR3 has 14 residues. The V gene lost 1 base and the J gene lost 2 bases, with 9 bases spanning the gap. The CDR3 region is CASSLGGPAYEQYF. CDR3 nucleotides: TGTGCCAGCAGCTTAGGAGGTCCAGCCTACGAGCAGTACTTC. Combining the CDR3 with reference TRBV7-8 and TRBJ2-7 gives the whole variable domain GAGVSQSPRYKVAKRGQDVALRCDPISGHVSLFWYQQALGQGPEFLTYFQNEAQLDKSGLPSDRFFAERPEGSVSTLKIQRTQQEDSAVYLCASSLGGPAYEQYFGPGTRLTVT.

V usage is TRBV12-3 or TRBV12-4 and J usage is TRBJ1-2; D gene unclear. The germline V and J ends were trimmed by 3 bases and 8 bases, with 10 bases remaining between them. The CDR3 has 12 residues. This CDR3 reads CASSFLQSGYTF. The DNA of the CDR3 is TGTGCCAGCAGTTTTTTACAGTCCGGCTACACCTTC.

The chain combines TRBV5-1 with TRBJ2-2; 9 bases agree with TRBD1. V lost 3 bases and J lost 6; bases outside the gene matches: 0. There are 13 residues in the CDR3. Germline CDR1 SGHRS, CDR2 YFSETQ. CDR3 DNA: TGCGCCAGCAGCTGGACAGGGGCCGGGGAGCTGTTTTTT. Translating gives CASSWTGAGELFF.